This is a list of T cell receptor beta chains from one sample in a study of T-cell memory formation after mild COVID-19. TCRdb passed the 5' RACE reads through MiXCR, listing each CDR3 protein once. The table includes just under 350,000 distinct CDR3 sequences, 10% to 15% detected once. Sequencing was performed on PBMCs or a T cell subset sorted from them (not recorded which). These receptors originate from a man aged 18-30 years who had mild COVID-19 (a few samples of this study predate the infection). Cell type and time point are not known. The CDR3 runs from the conserved cysteine through the conserved F or W. A D gene is named only where the DNA matches it firmly. Clone size, where shown, is once, few, many, or a class for clones that have expanded.

D gene	V gene	J gene	clone size	CDR3 protein	CDR3 DNA
TRBD1	TRBV5-1	TRBJ1-1	-	CASNGQGDGTEAFF	TGCGCCAGCAACGGACAGGGTGATGGCACTGAAGCTTTCTTT
TRBD1	TRBV12-3/TRBV12-4	TRBJ1-4	-	CASSRDRTRSEKLFF	TGTGCCAGCAGCCGGGACAGGACGAGGAGTGAAAAACTGTTTTTT
-	TRBV7-8	TRBJ2-3	many	CASSLGREDTQYF	TGTGCCAGCAGCTTAGGAAGAGAAGATACGCAGTATTTT
TRBD1	TRBV5-4	TRBJ2-1	few	CASSRAPGQINEQFF	TGTGCCAGCAGCCGCGCTCCGGGACAGATCAATGAGCAGTTCTTC
TRBD2	TRBV6-6	TRBJ2-3	few	CASSLPPGLAGGATDTQYF	TGTGCCAGCAGCCTCCCTCCGGGACTAGCGGGGGGGGCCACAGATACGCAGTATTTT
-	TRBV2	TRBJ1-2	-	CASTQGVGGYTF	TGTGCCAGCACTCAGGGAGTGGGCGGCTACACCTTC
-	TRBV25-1	TRBJ2-1	few	CANTRAGDNEQFF	TGTGCCAACACCAGGGCAGGGGACAATGAGCAGTTCTTC
TRBD2	TRBV19	TRBJ2-1	many	CASSLITSGGNEQFF	TGTGCCAGTAGTTTGATCACTAGCGGGGGCAATGAGCAGTTCTTC
-	TRBV29-1	TRBJ1-2	few	CSVARQVYGYTF	TGCAGCGTTGCCAGGCAAGTCTATGGCTACACCTTC
TRBD2	TRBV7-3	TRBJ2-3	-	CASSPYFSGGTDTQYF	TGTGCCAGCAGCCCTTACTTTAGCGGGGGTACAGATACGCAGTATTTT
-	TRBV6-2/TRBV6-3	TRBJ2-3	few	CASVGRGDTQYF	TGTGCCAGCGTAGGGCGGGGAGATACGCAGTATTTT
TRBD1	TRBV9	TRBJ1-5	-	CASSVARQGGSQPQHF	TGTGCCAGCAGCGTAGCTAGACAGGGAGGAAGTCAGCCCCAGCATTTT
-	TRBV6-2/TRBV6-3	TRBJ1-5	-	CASRPTGRNQPQHF	TGTGCCAGCAGGCCGACGGGCCGCAATCAGCCCCAGCATTTT
-	TRBV12-3/TRBV12-4	TRBJ2-5	few	CASSPLGFETQYF	TGTGCCAGTAGCCCCCTTGGGTTTGAGACCCAGTACTTC
TRBD1	TRBV6-5	TRBJ1-2	-	CASSQGALDYGYTF	TGTGCCAGCAGTCAGGGGGCGCTGGACTATGGCTACACCTTC
TRBD2	TRBV5-1	TRBJ2-5	-	CASSSAGREGETQYF	TGCGCCAGCAGCTCCGCCGGGAGGGAGGGAGAGACCCAGTACTTC
-	TRBV7-9	TRBJ2-2	-	CASSVPPAGELFF	TGTGCCAGCAGTGTCCCCCCGGCCGGGGAGCTGTTTTTT
-	TRBV7-9	TRBJ1-2	few	CASSFPGSDGYTF	TGTGCCAGCAGCTTCCCGGGTTCTGATGGCTACACCTTC
-	TRBV7-9	TRBJ1-1	many	CASSLRTGNTEAFF	TGTGCCAGCAGCTTGCGGACGGGGAACACTGAAGCTTTCTTT
TRBD2	TRBV12-3/TRBV12-4	TRBJ2-1	many	CASRLAGAYNEQFF	TGTGCCAGCAGACTAGCGGGGGCCTACAATGAGCAGTTCTTC
-	TRBV6-5	TRBJ2-1	-	CASSYRQGNEQFF	TGTGCCAGCAGTTACCGGCAGGGCAATGAGCAGTTCTTC
-	TRBV7-2	TRBJ1-1	few	CAAAPRRPNTEAFF	TGTGCCGCAGCTCCCCGGCGACCGAACACTGAAGCTTTCTTT
TRBD1	TRBV4-2	TRBJ2-6	-	CASSQGDSTVISGANVLTF	TGTGCCAGCAGCCAAGGGGACAGTACCGTCATATCTGGGGCCAACGTCCTGACTTTC